This entry lists 26 T cell receptor beta chains sequenced from one sample in a study of cytomegalovirus exposure and HLA in healthy donors. The primer mix had 60 Vbeta and 13 Jbeta primers. This table comes from immunoSEQ multiplex PCR, and its TCRdb copy is limited to in-frame clones, with some not included. Recorded for this sample: about 48,000 clones. The sample was PBMCs. Receptors originate from a male donor in good health and CMV-seropositive.

The V gene is TRBV11-2, the J gene TRBJ1-1; D is possibly TRBD1 (6 bases). The CDR3 length is 15 residues. Germline CDR1 is SGHAT and CDR2 is FQNNGV. V lost 4 bases and J lost 6, with 18 bases in between. Written as DNA, the CDR3 is TGTGCCAGCAGCTCGATGGGGGGGGCTAGCGCTGAAGCTTTCTTT. This encodes CASSSMGGASAEAFF. Based on the CDR3 plus reference TRBV11-2 and TRBJ1-1, the full variable domain is EAGVAQSPRYKIIEKRQSVAFWCNPISGHATLYWYQQILGQGPKLLIQFQNNGVVDDSQLPKDRFSAERLKGVDSTLKIQPAKLEDSAVYLCASSSMGGASAEAFFGQGTRLTVV.

The CDR3 reads CASSLTGGSYEQYF. In DNA form, the CDR3 reads TGTGCCAGCAGCTTGACAGGGGGTTCCTACGAGCAGTACTTC. The chain uses TRBV7-3 and TRBJ2-7; 9 bases map to TRBD1. The V and J ends lost 3 bases and 1 base, in that order; junction bases with no gene match: 1. The germline gives CDR1 SGHTA, CDR2 FQGTGA. The CDR3 length is 14 residues.

The chain employs TRBV28 and TRBJ2-7; D possibly corresponds to TRBD1 (6 bases). The CDR3 is made up of 13 amino acids. The germline V and J ends were trimmed by 10 bases and 5 bases, with 18 bases remaining between them. CDR1 and CDR2 (germline): MDHEN, SYDVKM. CDR3 coding DNA: TGTGCCACCTGGATGGGGGCCAACAACGAGCAGTACTTC. This translates into CATWMGANNEQYF. Full variable domain (remainder filled in from reference TRBV28 and TRBJ2-7): DVKVTQSSRYLVKRTGEKVFLECVQDMDHENMFWYRQDPGLGLRLIYFSYDVKMKEKGDIPEGYSVSREKKERFSLILESASTNQTSMYLCATWMGANNEQYFGPGTRLTVT.

The CDR3 protein is CASSYLGDEAFF. The DNA for the CDR3 is TGTGCCAGCAGTTACTTGGGAGATGAAGCTTTCTTT. The chain has TRBV6-5 and TRBJ1-1, with D hard to call. The CDR3 totals 12 residues. Trimming cost V 1 base and J 7 bases, with 7 bases left between them. CDR1 and CDR2 (germline): MNHEY, SVGAGI.

The gene calls are TRBV7-2 and TRBJ2-3; perhaps TRBD1 as D (6 bases). This CDR3 has 16 residues. The V gene's germline CDR1 is SGHTA and CDR2 FQGNSA. V shed 5 bases and J shed 0 bases, with 15 bases lying between them. The CDR3 is CASSTTQGWSTDTQYF. In DNA, the CDR3 is TGTGCCAGCAGCACCACCCAGGGGTGGAGCACAGATACGCAGTATTTT.

This rearrangement joins TRBV5-4 to TRBJ2-3; 8 bases map to TRBD1. The germline V gene has CDR1 SGHNT and CDR2 YYREEE (reference sequence). The V and J ends lost 4 bases and 3 bases, in that order; junction bases with no gene match: 7. There are 15 residues in the CDR3. CDR3 loop: CASSTRQGTTDTQYF. CDR3 in DNA: TGTGCCAGCAGCACCAGACAGGGGACGACAGATACGCAGTATTTT.

V gene TRBV11-3 combines with J gene TRBJ1-2; 7 nucleotides agree with TRBD1. J was trimmed by 8 bases and V by 5 bases; bases with no gene match: 2. In germline, CDR1 is SGHNT, CDR2 YENEEA. The CDR3 is made up of 11 amino acids. As DNA, the CDR3 is TGTGCCAGCAGCCCCAGGGGGGGCTACACCTTC. Translating it yields CASSPRGGYTF.

In the case of this clone: Because it lacks the conserved phenylalanine or tryptophan at the end, this CDR3 is likely a read error. V gene TRBV9 combines with J gene TRBJ1-2; D is uncertain. Germline loops: CDR1 SGDLS, CDR2 YYNGEE. V was pared by 0 bases and J by 2 bases, with 5 bases between. CDR3 length: 13 residues. DNA of the CDR3: TGTGCCAGCAGCGTAGAGGACAACTATGGCTACACCTCC. This sequence encodes CASSVEDNYGYTS.

The V gene is TRBV18, the J gene TRBJ2-3; 9 nucleotides agree with TRBD2. Germline values: CDR1 KGHSH, CDR2 LQKENI. The CDR3 length is 14 residues. With V trimmed by 0 bases and J by 9 bases, 4 bases remained unmatched. The CDR3 is CASSPPSGSSTQYF. CDR3 nucleotides: TGTGCCAGCTCACCACCTAGCGGGAGTTCCACGCAGTATTTT.

This rearrangement joins TRBV5-6 to TRBJ1-3; 7 bases map to TRBD1. Germline CDR1 is SGHDT and CDR2 is YYEEEE. Unmatched junction bases numbered 13, after V lost 5 bases and J lost 8 bases. CDR3 length: 15 residues. CDR3 nucleotides: TGTGCCAGCAGTTCCGACAGGGTCTCTGAGGACACCATATATTTT. Translated, it gives CASSSDRVSEDTIYF.

The gene calls are TRBV2 and TRBJ1-1; D is unresolved. Germline CDR1 is SNHLY and CDR2 is FYNNEI. The CDR3 has 11 amino acids. Trimming stripped 5 bases from V and 3 bases from J, with 4 bases between. The CDR3 loop is CASSYDTEAFF. The CDR3 nucleotides read TGTGCCAGCAGTTATGACACTGAAGCTTTCTTT.

This chain joins TRBV21-1 and TRBJ2-7; the D segment call TRBD1 is taken from the table without a DNA check. TRBV21-1 is a pseudogene. The CDR3 covers 16 residues. The CDR3 region is CASSKGGSPILDEQYF. In DNA, the CDR3 is TGTGCCAGCAGCAAAGGGGGCAGCCCCATCCTGGACGAGCAGTACTTC.

The chain couples TRBV7-3 to TRBJ2-7; 10 nucleotides agree with TRBD1. Germline values: CDR1 SGHTA, CDR2 FQGTGA. This CDR3 spans 15 amino acids. J lost 8 bases, V lost 5 bases, and 12 bases had no gene match. The CDR3 DNA follows: TGTGCCAGCAGCCCGGGACAGGGGTCTCCCTCCAAGCAGTACTTC. It is translated as CASSPGQGSPSKQYF.

The chain recombines TRBV10-3 with TRBJ1-5; TRBD1 is a possible D gene (6 bases). Trimming took off 10 bases at V and 4 bases at J, with 17 bases between the two ends. CDR1 is ENHRY, CDR2 SYGVKD, per germline. CDR3 size: 14 residues. CDR3 in DNA: TGTGCCACCACCGACGGGACACATAATCAGCCCCAGCATTTT. It specifies CATTDGTHNQPQHF.

The chain recombines TRBV5-4 with TRBJ1-4, with D unresolved. V dropped 0 bases and J dropped 0 bases, with 6 bases sitting between them. The V gene's germline CDR1 is SGHNT and CDR2 YYREEE (reference sequence). This CDR3 has 15 residues. The CDR3 nucleotides read TGTGCCAGCAGCTTGGTTCCTTCAACTAATGAAAAACTGTTTTTT. Its protein is CASSLVPSTNEKLFF. The variable domain in full, with the rest retrieved from reference TRBV5-4 and TRBJ1-4, is ETGVTQSPTHLIKTRGQQVTLRCSSQSGHNTVSWYQQALGQGPQFIFQYYREEENGRGNFPPRFSGLQFPNYSSELNVNALELDDSALYLCASSLVPSTNEKLFFGSGTQLSVL.

DNA for the CDR3: TGCGCCAGCAGCCAGACTGTGGCGGGGGGGCAGTATTTT. Translating it yields CASSQTVAGGQYF. This rearrangement joins TRBV4-1 to TRBJ2-3; 8 bases agree with TRBD2. The CDR3 consists of 13 residues. The trim removed 3 bases at V and 11 bases at J, leaving 7 bases unmatched. CDR1 is MGHRA and CDR2 is YSYEKL in the germline V gene.

V is TRBV6-1 and J is TRBJ2-7, with a weak D call TRBD2 (7 bases). Trimming stripped 4 bases from V and 6 bases from J, with 13 bases between. This CDR3 is 13 amino acids long. Germline loops: CDR1 MNHNS, CDR2 SASEGT. CDR3 sequence (DNA): TGTGCCAGCAGTGCGGGGGGCATACGCGAGCAGTACTTC. Residues: CASSAGGIREQYF.

The chain combines TRBV5-5 with TRBJ2-4, with TRBD2 identical over 10 bases. Looked up from germline, CDR1 is SGHKS and CDR2 is YYEKEE (reference sequence). CDR3 length equals 16 residues. The V and J ends lost 2 bases and 0 bases, in that order; junction bases with no gene match: 2. The CDR3 coding sequence is TGTGCCAGCAGCTTTCTAGCGGGGGTAGCCAAAAACATTCAGTACTTC. Its protein is CASSFLAGVAKNIQYF. Looking up the rest from reference TRBV5-5 and TRBJ2-4 gives the full variable domain: DAGVTQSPTHLIKTRGQQVTLRCSPISGHKSVSWYQQVLGQGPQFIFQYYEKEERGRGNFPDRFSARQFPNYSSELNVNALLLGDSALYLCASSFLAGVAKNIQYFGAGTRLSVL.

The chain couples TRBV4-1 to TRBJ2-2, with 9 nucleotides matching TRBD2. The germline V gene encodes CDR1 MGHRA and CDR2 YSYEKL. The CDR3 consists of 17 residues. V was clipped by 0 bases and J by 7 bases; unmatched bases: 9. In DNA, the CDR3 is TGCGCCAGCAGCCAAGATGGGTGGCGGGGGGGCGTCGGGGAGCTGTTTTTT. Its translation is CASSQDGWRGGVGELFF.

The chain links TRBV4-1 to TRBJ2-4, with 11 bases matching TRBD2. CDR1 MGHRA and CDR2 YSYEKL come from the germline V gene. Unmatched junction bases numbered 8, after V lost 2 bases and J lost 11 bases. The CDR3 totals 15 residues. CDR3 residues: CASSQTGTSGTFQYF. The CDR3 DNA is TGCGCCAGCAGCCAAACCGGGACTAGCGGAACGTTTCAGTACTTC.

The DNA of the CDR3 is TGCAGCGTTGTGTCCAGGACTAACTATGGCTACACCTTC. Translating gives CSVVSRTNYGYTF. The chain employs TRBV29-1 and TRBJ1-2; no reliable D call. This CDR3 spans 13 amino acids. V was cut by 4 bases and J by 0 bases, with 9 bases left in between. Germline CDR1 reads SQVTM; CDR2 reads ANQGSEA.

This rearrangement joins TRBV13 to TRBJ2-5; TRBD1 agrees at 9 bases. The J call is uncertain, as TRBJ2-7 better fits the DNA end. Germline lookup yields CDR1 PRHDT and CDR2 FYEKMQ (reference sequence). The CDR3 covers 19 residues. The CDR3 spells CASSLYRIPGTGSMHEQYF. For the CDR3, the DNA is TGTGCCAGCAGCTTATATCGAATCCCCGGGACAGGGAGTATGCACGAGCAGTACTTC.

The gene calls are TRBV7-9 and TRBJ2-7, with 8 bases aligning to TRBD1. The CDR3 has 16 amino acids. V trimming: 2 bases; J trimming: 2 bases; junction bases outside the gene matches: 8. CDR1 is SEHNR, CDR2 FQNEAQ, per germline (reference sequence). The CDR3 loop is CASSLPSGTGTYEQYF. The CDR3 coding sequence is TGTGCCAGCAGCTTACCTTCCGGGACAGGAACCTACGAGCAGTACTTC.

V usage is TRBV11-2 and J usage is TRBJ2-5; a weak D match, TRBD2 (6 bases). Trimming took off 4 bases at V and 5 bases at J, with 11 bases between the two ends. Germline V gene data show CDR1 as SGHAT and CDR2 as FQNNGV. The CDR3 length is 13 residues. CDR3 nucleotide sequence: TGTGCCAGCAGCTCATCTAGCGTGGAGACCCAGTACTTC. This translates into CASSSSSVETQYF. Filled out from reference TRBV11-2 and TRBJ2-5, the complete variable domain reads EAGVAQSPRYKIIEKRQSVAFWCNPISGHATLYWYQQILGQGPKLLIQFQNNGVVDDSQLPKDRFSAERLKGVDSTLKIQPAKLEDSAVYLCASSSSSVETQYFGPGTRLLVL.

The chain uses TRBV6-6 and TRBJ1-6; D unresolved. The CDR3 is 13 amino acids. Germline CDR1 is MNHNY and CDR2 is SVGAGI (reference sequence). V lost 6 bases and J lost 6, with 9 bases in between. CDR3: CASRRFSNSPLHF. The CDR3 region has the DNA TGTGCCAGCAGGAGGTTCAGTAATTCACCCCTCCACTTT.

V is TRBV7-9 and J is TRBJ2-7, with 8 nucleotides matching TRBD1. V gave up 5 bases and J gave up 6 bases; unmatched junction bases: 9. The CDR3 consists of 14 residues. Per germline, CDR1 SEHNR and CDR2 FQNEAQ (reference sequence). DNA for the CDR3: TGTGCCAGCAGCGCCGACAGGGGAAGGAGCGAGCAGTACTTC. Amino acids: CASSADRGRSEQYF.